This T cell receptor beta chain was retrieved from a study of blood T cell repertoires in COVID-19. Study-wide context: Sites in the United States, Italy and Spain provided acute and convalescent COVID-19 samples. PBMCs, B-cell-depleted T cells, or T cells provided the cDNA or gDNA that made up the material.

Per germline, CDR1 SGHRS and CDR2 YFSETQ. CDR3 length: 16 amino acids. Trimming at V came to 2 bases and at J to 7 bases, leaving 7 bases not matched to a gene. Using immunoSEQ multiplex PCR, the repertoire was profiled, and TCRdb retains in-frame clones only, with some absent. The sample includes about 220,000 clones, around 80% of them seen just once. This clone was detected many times. Sequencing used peripheral blood. This sequence was found in a woman between 65 and 79 years old with acute or convalescent COVID-19. The chain uses TRBV5-1 and TRBJ2-2; 11 bases fit TRBD2. CDR3 nucleotide sequence: TGCGCCAGCAGCTTCAAGACTAGCGGGGAGGGCGGGGAGCTGTTTTTT. Translated, it gives CASSFKTSGEGGELFF.